This T cell receptor (beta chain) was identified during a study of T cells in Graves' hyperthyroidism and ophthalmopathy. There are many counts of this clonotype. Its specificity is unknown. Study-level findings and limits: Before onset, ophthalmopathy was predicted by the model a median 6.5 months earlier.

Amplification of TCR beta CDR3 regions was performed using RNA transcripts as template. The HTBI primer set served for first-round RT-PCR of the TCR CDR3. A single record per CDR3 protein comes from TCRdb applying MiXCR to the multiplex PCR reads. The sample lists 400,000 to 500,000 distinct CDR3 sequences, around 15% seen once, with approximately 5.3% in the top ten. Per germline, CDR1 DFQATT and CDR2 SNEGSKA (reference sequence). Trimming at V came to 5 bases and at J to 2 bases, leaving 14 bases not matched to a gene. The CDR3 sequence is 17 residues long. The sequence derives from a woman aged 18-29 years with Graves' hyperthyroidism. The rearrangement links TRBV20-1 to TRBJ2-1, with 8 bases fitting TRBD1. Source material: blood. This CDR3 reads CSAVLRFGQGTYNEQFF. The CDR3 DNA sequence: TGCAGTGCTGTCCTAAGGTTCGGACAGGGAACCTACAATGAGCAGTTCTTC.